These 32 T cell receptor beta chains were sequenced from one sample in a study of cytomegalovirus exposure and HLA in healthy donors. It was with 60 Vbeta and 13 Jbeta primers that the PCR ran. Some clones are missing from TCRdb's copy, which holds only in-frame ones; the method was immunoSEQ multiplex PCR. The data show some 170,000 clones, 75% to 80% seen once. Sequenced: PBMCs. These receptors were taken from a man between 35 and 55 years old in good health and CMV-seropositive.

Within the sample, this clone is large (0.1 to 1%). The J gene is TRBJ2-7, the V gene TRBV4-1, with 9 bases aligning to TRBD2. Germline-derived CDR1 and CDR2 are MGHRA and YSYEKL. V lost 1 base and J lost 3; bases outside the gene matches: 4. There are 15 residues in the CDR3. The CDR3 is CASSQGLAAVYEQYF. DNA of the CDR3: TGCGCCAGCAGCCAAGGACTAGCGGCAGTCTACGAGCAGTACTTC.

The CDR3 coding sequence is TGCGCCAGCAGCTTGGGTGGTAGCGGGAGATACAATGAGCAGTTCTTC. Protein: CASSLGGSGRYNEQFF. The chain combines TRBV5-1 with TRBJ2-1, with 9 bases aligning to TRBD2. Germline CDR1 and CDR2: SGHRS and YFSETQ. V gave up 0 bases and J gave up 4 bases; unmatched junction bases: 5. The CDR3 consists of 16 residues.

This clone was counted between two and nine times. Other DNA sequences in this sample translate to the same CDR3. This chain uses TRBV21-1 with TRBJ2-3; the table assigns TRBD2, which was not confirmed against the DNA. TRBV21-1 is a pseudogene locus. The CDR3 covers 15 residues. In nucleotides, the CDR3 is TGTGCCAGCACCTGCAAGGACTGCCGACTGTGGACGCAGTATTTT. Translation gives CASTCKDCRLWTQYF.

This clone was observed a single time. This chain links TRBV5-1 with TRBJ1-2; unclear D gene. The germline CDR1 and CDR2 sequences are SGHRS and YFSETQ. This CDR3 spans 14 amino acids. The V end lost 0 bases, the J end lost 0 bases, and 6 bases lay between the germline ends. The CDR3 DNA reads as TGCGCCAGCAGCTTGGCCACAGCTAACTATGGCTACACCTTC. Translated: CASSLATANYGYTF.

The gene calls are TRBV9 and TRBJ2-1; TRBD2 matches at 9 bases. The CDR3 has 19 residues. CDR1 SGDLS and CDR2 YYNGEE come from the germline V gene. V dropped 0 bases and J dropped 0; count of bases not matched to a gene: 10. The CDR3 reads CASSVGARYSGGSYNEQFF. The CDR3, as DNA: TGTGCCAGCAGCGTAGGGGCGAGGTATAGCGGGGGCTCCTACAATGAGCAGTTCTTC.

The V call is TRBV5-1, the J call TRBJ2-6; 9 bases match TRBD1. The ends lost 4 bases at V and 0 bases at J; junction bases unmatched: 5. The CDR3 has 17 amino acids. Germline loops: CDR1 SGHRS, CDR2 YFSETQ. Here the CDR3 reads CASSTGQGPSGANVLTF. CDR3 coding DNA: TGCGCCAGCAGCACGGGACAGGGTCCCTCTGGGGCCAACGTCCTGACTTTC.

The CDR3 DNA reads TGCGCCAGCAGCTTACGGTCGACTAGCGGGGGCACCGGGGAGCTGTTTTTT. It is translated as CASSLRSTSGGTGELFF. The chain joins TRBV5-1 to TRBJ2-2; 12 bases match TRBD2. V lost 2 bases and J lost 4; bases outside the gene matches: 6. Germline CDR1 and CDR2: SGHRS and YFSETQ. The CDR3 consists of 17 residues.

This sequence joins TRBV28 and TRBJ2-7; 9 positions match TRBD1. Germline-derived CDR1 and CDR2 are MDHEN and SYDVKM. The CDR3 is made up of 13 amino acids. After removal of 7 bases from V and 3 bases from J, the junction contained 4 bases not matched to a gene. For the CDR3, the DNA is TGTGCCAGCATTCTGACAGGGGGCTACGAGCAGTACTTC. Translation gives CASILTGGYEQYF.

V is TRBV10-2 and J is TRBJ2-5; 7 nucleotides agree with TRBD1. The V segment lost 4 bases and the J segment 4 bases; nucleotides outside the gene matches: 6. CDR3 length: 14 amino acids. Per the germline V gene, CDR1 is WSHSY and CDR2 is SAAADI. The CDR3 DNA follows: TGCGCCAGCAGTGGAAACAGGGGCTCAGAGACCCAGTACTTC. The encoded protein is CASSGNRGSETQYF.

This sequence joins TRBV6-5 and TRBJ1-2, with D possibly being TRBD1 (5 bases). The CDR3 extends over 13 amino acids. Trimming took 4 bases from V and 8 from J, leaving 14 bases between them. Germline V lookup: CDR1 MNHEY, CDR2 SVGAGI. The CDR3 sequence is CASSSTPGGGYTF. For the CDR3, the DNA is TGTGCCAGCAGTTCCACACCCGGGGGGGGCTACACCTTC.

The rearrangement links TRBV7-8 to TRBJ1-1; perhaps TRBD1 as D (6 bases). The CDR3 runs to 13 residues. V lost 5 bases and J lost 7, with 14 bases in between. Germline V CDR1 and CDR2: SGHVS, FQNEAQ. The CDR3 nucleotides read TGTGCCAGCAGCACACAGGGAATCTATGAAGCTTTCTTT. It encodes CASSTQGIYEAFF. The variable domain in full, with the rest retrieved from reference TRBV7-8 and TRBJ1-1, is GAGVSQSPRYKVAKRGQDVALRCDPISGHVSLFWYQQALGQGPEFLTYFQNEAQLDKSGLPSDRFFAERPEGSVSTLKIQRTQQEDSAVYLCASSTQGIYEAFFGQGTRLTVV.

The CDR3 region is CASPTHRGGYEQYF. CDR3 sequence (DNA): TGTGCCAGCCCTACCCACAGGGGCGGGTACGAGCAGTACTTC. This chain uses TRBV2 with TRBJ2-7; 7 positions agree with TRBD1. This CDR3 has 14 amino acids. Germline V gene sequence: CDR1 SNHLY, CDR2 FYNNEI. V gave up 8 bases and J gave up 4 bases; unmatched junction bases: 11. Variable domain in full (rest from reference TRBV2 and TRBJ2-7): EPEVTQTPSHQVTQMGQEVILRCVPISNHLYFYWYRQILGQKVEFLVSFYNNEISEKSEIFDDQFSVERPDGSNFTLKIRSTKLEDSAMYFCASPTHRGGYEQYFGPGTRLTVT.

The chain recombines TRBV7-2 with TRBJ1-5, with D possibly matching TRBD1 (6 bases). The CDR3 extends over 15 amino acids. Germline V CDR1 and CDR2: SGHTA, FQGNSA. The germline V and J ends were trimmed by 1 base and 7 bases, with 14 bases remaining between them. This chain's CDR3 is CASSLGAGGHQPQHF. The CDR3 bases are TGTGCCAGCAGCTTAGGTGCGGGGGGGCACCAGCCCCAGCATTTT.

The V and J genes are TRBV19 and TRBJ1-1; a possible D gene is TRBD1 (6 bases). The CDR3 runs 14 residues. Trimming removed 8 bases from V and 3 bases from J, with 16 bases in between. Germline loops: CDR1 LNHDA, CDR2 SQIVND (reference sequence). CDR3 nucleotides: TGTGCCAGTTTAGGACAGCGGGGATACACTGAAGCTTTCTTT. Its translation is CASLGQRGYTEAFF.

The chain joins TRBV5-1 to TRBJ2-7, with 9 bases fitting TRBD2. Trimming at V came to 0 bases and at J to 1 base, leaving 2 bases not matched to a gene. The germline V gene has CDR1 SGHRS and CDR2 YFSETQ. The CDR3 length is 15 residues. CDR3 protein: CASSLGLAGSYEQYF. The CDR3 DNA reads as TGCGCCAGCAGCTTGGGTCTAGCGGGGTCCTACGAGCAGTACTTC. Full variable domain (remainder filled in from reference TRBV5-1 and TRBJ2-7): KAGVTQTPRYLIKTRGQQVTLSCSPISGHRSVSWYQQTPGQGLQFLFEYFSETQRNKGNFPGRFSGRQFSNSRSEMNVSTLELGDSALYLCASSLGLAGSYEQYFGPGTRLTVT.

This clone was observed a handful of times. This chain connects TRBV7-2 to TRBJ2-5, with 7 bases that match TRBD2. The ends lost 5 bases at V and 1 base at J; junction bases unmatched: 13. The CDR3 spans 17 residues. Germline loops: CDR1 SGHTA, CDR2 FQGNSA. The CDR3 region has the DNA TGTGCCAGCAGCCCCCGGGGAGGCGGGAGTGGCCAAGAGACCCAGTACTTC. Amino acid sequence: CASSPRGGGSGQETQYF.

This clone was seen only once. The germline gene is not matched at one end of the junction; a read error may be the cause. Other DNA variants within this sample encode the same CDR3. The genes are TRBV7-3 and TRBJ2-3; 12 nucleotides agree with TRBD2. The CDR3 covers 15 residues. Germline V gene lookup returns CDR1 SGHTA and CDR2 FQGTGA. The CDR3 is CASSTGLAGTDTQYF. CDR3 nucleotides: TGTGCCAGCAGCACGGGACTAGCGGGCACGGATACGCAGTATTTT.

The chain carries TRBV28 and TRBJ2-7, with 9 bases aligning to TRBD1. The CDR3 sequence is 14 residues long. Trimming at V came to 8 bases and at J to 2 bases, leaving 7 bases not matched to a gene. Per the germline V gene, CDR1 is MDHEN and CDR2 is SYDVKM. This CDR3 reads CASHQTGGTYEQYF. CDR3 DNA: TGTGCCAGCCATCAGACAGGGGGTACCTACGAGCAGTACTTC.

The V gene is TRBV2, the J gene TRBJ2-7; 9 nucleotides align to TRBD1. V gave up 7 bases and J gave up 3 bases; unmatched junction bases: 10. The CDR3 contains 15 residues. Germline CDR1 SNHLY, CDR2 FYNNEI. The CDR3 loop is CASKGDRAPFYEQYF. CDR3 bases: TGTGCCAGCAAAGGGGACAGGGCGCCCTTCTACGAGCAGTACTTC.

The chain employs TRBV7-3 and TRBJ2-3; D not resolved. Looked up from germline, CDR1 is SGHTA and CDR2 is FQGTGA. CDR3 size: 13 residues. V shed 3 bases and J shed 2 bases, with 6 bases lying between them. The DNA for the CDR3 is TGTGCCAGCAGCTTCACATACACAGATACGCAGTATTTT. Its translation: CASSFTYTDTQYF.

This clone was found a few times. The chain is built from TRBV28 and TRBJ1-5; D not certain. The germline V gene has CDR1 MDHEN and CDR2 SYDVKM. Trimming removed 7 bases at V and 5 bases at J, with 9 bases between. The CDR3 has 12 amino acids. The CDR3 spells CASTGADQPQHF. CDR3 bases: TGTGCCAGCACCGGCGCGGATCAGCCCCAGCATTTT.

This clone was recorded only once. The rearrangement links TRBV5-1 to TRBJ2-4; TRBD1 might be the D (5 bases). Germline V gives CDR1 SGHRS, CDR2 YFSETQ. The V end lost 4 bases, the J end lost 0 bases, and 11 bases lay between the germline ends. The CDR3 is made up of 15 amino acids. The CDR3: CASSATTVAKNIQYF. The DNA for the CDR3 is TGCGCCAGCAGCGCGACGACAGTAGCCAAAAACATTCAGTACTTC.

The chain recombines TRBV29-1 with TRBJ2-1, with 10 bases matching TRBD2. Per the germline V gene, CDR1 is SQVTM and CDR2 is ANQGSEA. CDR3 size: 14 residues. Losses at the gene ends were 6 bases for V and 6 bases for J; bases not matched to a gene: 8. The chain's CDR3 is CSVGGLAVGNEQFF. Written as DNA, the CDR3 is TGCAGCGTCGGAGGACTAGCGGTAGGCAATGAGCAGTTCTTC.

The V call is TRBV28, the J call TRBJ2-1, with 12 bases fitting TRBD2. In germline, CDR1 is MDHEN, CDR2 SYDVKM. Trimming took 5 bases from V and 4 from J; bases not matched to a gene: 3. The CDR3 extends over 15 amino acids. The CDR3 reads CASSTLAGGYNEQFF. The DNA for the CDR3 is TGTGCCAGCAGTACCCTAGCGGGAGGGTACAATGAGCAGTTCTTC.

V gene TRBV7-3 combines with J gene TRBJ2-1; 9 nucleotides match TRBD2. Losses at the gene ends were 0 bases for V and 13 bases for J; bases not matched to a gene: 1. Germline assignment: CDR1 SGHTA and CDR2 FQGTGA. This CDR3 has 12 residues. The CDR3 spells CASSLTSGSQFF. The CDR3 DNA follows: TGTGCCAGCAGCTTAACTAGCGGGAGCCAGTTCTTC.

V usage is TRBV7-8 and J usage is TRBJ1-2, with D possibly TRBD1 on 5 matching bases. CDR3 length: 14 residues. Per the germline V gene, CDR1 is SGHVS and CDR2 is FQNEAQ. Trimming removed 1 base at V and 7 bases at J, with 13 bases between. Here the CDR3 DNA reads TGTGCCAGCAGCTTAGTGGGGGGGACGTCTGGCTACACCTTC. Its translation: CASSLVGGTSGYTF. Supplemented by reference TRBV7-8 and TRBJ1-2, the full variable domain reads GAGVSQSPRYKVAKRGQDVALRCDPISGHVSLFWYQQALGQGPEFLTYFQNEAQLDKSGLPSDRFFAERPEGSVSTLKIQRTQQEDSAVYLCASSLVGGTSGYTFGSGTRLTVV.

This chain connects TRBV18 to TRBJ2-1, with TRBD2 matching 13 bases. CDR1 KGHSH and CDR2 LQKENI come from the germline V gene. This CDR3 region has 16 residues. V gave up 4 bases and J gave up 8 bases; unmatched junction bases: 8. The CDR3, as DNA: TGTGCCAGCTCACAAGGACTAGCGGGAGCAAACGATGAGCAGTTCTTC. This codes for CASSQGLAGANDEQFF.

The V gene is TRBV4-2, the J gene TRBJ2-3; 8 bases fit TRBD2. J gave up 1 base and V 3 bases, and 15 bases lay outside the gene matches. This CDR3 comprises 19 residues. Germline V gene sequence: CDR1 LGHNA, CDR2 YNFKEQ. CDR3 sequence: CASSQMSASGRLGTDTQYF. The CDR3 bases are TGTGCCAGCAGCCAGATGTCAGCGAGCGGGAGACTCGGCACAGATACGCAGTATTTT.

The chain joins TRBV9 to TRBJ2-3, with D hard to call. Trimming left V 1 base short and J 2 bases short, with 8 bases between. Germline V gene lookup returns CDR1 SGDLS and CDR2 YYNGEE. This CDR3 comprises 14 residues. The CDR3 DNA sequence: TGTGCCAGCAGCGTAAATCGGGTCACAGATACGCAGTATTTT. This sequence encodes CASSVNRVTDTQYF. Full variable domain (rest looked up from reference TRBV9 and TRBJ2-3): DSGVTQTPKHLITATGQRVTLRCSPRSGDLSVYWYQQSLDQGLQFLIQYYNGEERAKGNILERFSAQQFPDLHSELNLSSLELGDSALYFCASSVNRVTDTQYFGPGTRLTVL.

In its sample, this clone was seen once. CDR3 sequence reads: CASSIHLSSGSYEQFF. In nucleotides, the CDR3 is TGTGCCAGTAGTATCCATCTCTCAAGCGGGAGCTATGAGCAGTTCTTC. The chain uses TRBV19 and TRBJ2-1; 8 bases agree with TRBD2. CDR1 is LNHDA and CDR2 is SQIVND in the germline V gene (reference sequence). V trimming: 3 bases; J trimming: 8 bases; junction bases outside the gene matches: 12. This CDR3 has 16 amino acids.

There are a few counts of this clone. The chain combines TRBV14 with TRBJ1-1; 8 bases match TRBD1. CDR1 and CDR2 (germline): SGHDN, FVKESK. The J segment lost 4 bases and the V segment lost 4 bases, leaving 5 bases of the junction unmatched. This CDR3 region has 14 residues. This CDR3 is CASSRIDRGTEAFF. Here the CDR3 DNA reads TGTGCCAGCAGCCGGATAGACAGGGGCACTGAAGCTTTCTTT.

CDR3 nucleotide sequence: TGCGCCAGCAGCCCGGGGGGGACAGGGGTAAACGAGCAGTACTTC. Translation gives CASSPGGTGVNEQYF. The gene calls are TRBV5-1 and TRBJ2-7, with 10 positions matching TRBD1. V was clipped by 4 bases and J by 5 bases; unmatched bases: 9. This CDR3 contains 15 residues. Germline lookup yields CDR1 SGHRS and CDR2 YFSETQ.